This T cell receptor (beta chain) was documented in a study of human CD8 memory T cell subsets. As to this clonotype: Its antigen is still unknown.

TCR beta was sequenced from UMI-tagged 5' RACE libraries. TCRdb reprocessed the 5' RACE reads, with one entry per CDR3 protein and no DNA. The sample's table shows over 3,500 distinct CDR3 sequences. The CDR3 is 12 residues long. CDR1 MDHEN and CDR2 SYDVKM come from the germline V gene. Broader study findings: Among T cells, stem-like memory and precursor exhausted subsets showed similarly high diversity, unlike effector memory cells.

Source material: CD8+ T cells from PBMCs. The chain uses TRBV28 and TRBJ2-7. This sequence was found in a human donor in good health. The CDR3 is CASSPNSYEQYF.